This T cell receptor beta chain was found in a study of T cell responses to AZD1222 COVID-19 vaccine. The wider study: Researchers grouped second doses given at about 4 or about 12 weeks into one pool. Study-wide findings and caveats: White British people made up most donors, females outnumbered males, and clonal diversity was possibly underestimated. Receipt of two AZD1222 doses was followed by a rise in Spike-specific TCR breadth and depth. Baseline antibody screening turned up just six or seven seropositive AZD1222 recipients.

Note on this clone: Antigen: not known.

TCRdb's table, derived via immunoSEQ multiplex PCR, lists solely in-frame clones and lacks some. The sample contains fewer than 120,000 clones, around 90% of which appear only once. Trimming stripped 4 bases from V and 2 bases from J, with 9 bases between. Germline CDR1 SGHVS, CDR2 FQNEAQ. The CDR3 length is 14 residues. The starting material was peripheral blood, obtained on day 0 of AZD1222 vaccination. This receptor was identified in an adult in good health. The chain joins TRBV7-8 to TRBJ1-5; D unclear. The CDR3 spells CASSYAGGNQPQHF. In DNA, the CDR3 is TGTGCCAGCAGCTACGCCGGGGGCAATCAGCCCCAGCATTTT.